These 23 T cell receptor beta chains share one sample of origin, sequenced in a study of shared clonotypes between healthy human individuals. Assay: immunoSEQ multiplex PCR; the TCRdb copy retains only in-frame clones and omits some. Seen here are 400,000 to 500,000 clones, 76% observed once, and the top ten hold 10% to 15%. Sequenced: PBMCs. The receptors were gathered from a woman in her thirties or forties in good health. Some clones in this sample may be carry-over from other donors' samples.

V usage is TRBV29-1 and J usage is TRBJ2-1; 7 nucleotides match TRBD2. Per the germline V gene, CDR1 is SQVTM and CDR2 is ANQGSEA. The CDR3 is 15 amino acids. V gave up 4 bases and J gave up 4 bases; unmatched junction bases: 10. The CDR3 DNA sequence: TGCAGCGTTGTAGAAGTCCAGCGGGGTTACAATGAGCAGTTCTTC. Translation gives CSVVEVQRGYNEQFF.

This clone is a singleton in its sample. The chain has TRBV7-9 and TRBJ1-1; weak D call: TRBD1 (6 bases). This CDR3 has 14 amino acids. The ends were cut back, 1 base at V and 1 base at J, with 7 bases in the middle. The germline V gene encodes CDR1 SEHNR and CDR2 FQNEAQ (reference sequence). The CDR3 spells CASSLGGQNTEAFF. In DNA form, the CDR3 reads TGTGCCAGCAGCTTAGGGGGACAGAACACTGAAGCTTTCTTT.

V usage is TRBV29-1 and J usage is TRBJ2-1; D tentatively fits TRBD1 or TRBD2 (5 bases each). There are 15 residues in the CDR3. Trimming took off 2 bases at V and 5 bases at J, with 16 bases between the two ends. CDR1 is SQVTM, CDR2 ANQGSEA, per germline. The CDR3 here is CSVEPGTRRDNEQFF. CDR3 DNA: TGCAGCGTTGAACCCGGGACCCGACGCGACAATGAGCAGTTCTTC.

The chain recombines TRBV5-1 with TRBJ1-5, with D possibly TRBD1 on 5 matching bases. From germline, CDR1 is SGHRS and CDR2 YFSETQ. Trimming stripped 4 bases from V and 4 bases from J, with 18 bases between. The CDR3 is 16 amino acids. The CDR3 sequence is CASSPGDRGGNQPQHF. The CDR3 nucleotides read TGCGCCAGCAGCCCGGGGGACCGGGGGGGGAATCAGCCCCAGCATTTT.

The rearrangement uses TRBV28 and TRBJ1-2; 10 bases are a match to TRBD1. Germline V gene sequence: CDR1 MDHEN, CDR2 SYDVKM. The CDR3 covers 15 residues. The trim removed 10 bases at V and 1 base at J, leaving 9 bases unmatched. CDR3 sequence: CATLSTGGGNYGYTF. The DNA of the CDR3 is TGTGCCACACTCTCGACAGGGGGCGGTAACTATGGCTACACCTTC.

The gene calls are TRBV4-1 and TRBJ2-5; 7 bases are shared with TRBD1. The germline V gene encodes CDR1 MGHRA and CDR2 YSYEKL. J lost 5 bases, V lost 2 bases, and 5 bases had no gene match. The CDR3 sequence is 14 residues long. The CDR3 loop is CASSQTGVRETQYF. DNA of the CDR3: TGCGCCAGCAGCCAAACAGGGGTTCGCGAGACCCAGTACTTC.

This clone was observed a handful of times. The V call is TRBV4-1, the J call TRBJ2-1; TRBD2 matches at 7 bases. The CDR3 runs to 13 residues. Germline assignment: CDR1 MGHRA and CDR2 YSYEKL. V was pared by 4 bases and J by 9 bases, with 6 bases of the junction left unmatched. CDR3 sequence (DNA): TGCGCCAGCAGCCGAGGACTAGTAGGTGAGCAGTTCTTC. Its translation: CASSRGLVGEQFF.

This sequence joins TRBV28 and TRBJ2-7, with 10 bases lining up with TRBD1. Unmatched junction bases numbered 14, after V lost 8 bases and J lost 7 bases. The CDR3 is 15 residues long. Looked up from germline, CDR1 is MDHEN and CDR2 is SYDVKM. CDR3 sequence reads: CASPQARTGGPEQYF. The DNA of the CDR3 is TGTGCCAGCCCTCAGGCCCGGACAGGGGGGCCTGAGCAGTACTTC. The whole variable domain, remainder taken from reference TRBV28 and TRBJ2-7, is DVKVTQSSRYLVKRTGEKVFLECVQDMDHENMFWYRQDPGLGLRLIYFSYDVKMKEKGDIPEGYSVSREKKERFSLILESASTNQTSMYLCASPQARTGGPEQYFGPGTRLTVT.

The chain uses TRBV5-1 and TRBJ2-3, with D perhaps matching TRBD1 (6 bases). Germline values: CDR1 SGHRS, CDR2 YFSETQ. This CDR3 has 13 amino acids. V gave up 2 bases and J gave up 5 bases, with 9 bases separating them. CDR3 bases: TGCGCCAGCAGCTTATCAGGGGTAGATACGCAGTATTTT. It encodes CASSLSGVDTQYF.

DNA of the CDR3: TGCGCCAGCAGCTTTGTACAGGGGAATGAGCAGTTCTTC. Protein sequence: CASSFVQGNEQFF. The rearrangement links TRBV5-1 to TRBJ2-1; 7 bases agree with TRBD1. The V segment lost 2 bases and the J segment 7 bases; nucleotides outside the gene matches: 3. CDR3 length equals 13 residues. Germline CDR1 and CDR2: SGHRS and YFSETQ. Full variable domain (missing parts from reference TRBV5-1 and TRBJ2-1): KAGVTQTPRYLIKTRGQQVTLSCSPISGHRSVSWYQQTPGQGLQFLFEYFSETQRNKGNFPGRFSGRQFSNSRSEMNVSTLELGDSALYLCASSFVQGNEQFFGPGTRLTVL.

The chain employs TRBV5-6 and TRBJ2-7; 8 bases fit TRBD1. Per the germline V gene, CDR1 is SGHDT and CDR2 is YYEEEE. J gave up 0 bases and V 4 bases, and 6 bases lay outside the gene matches. The CDR3 has 15 residues. CDR3 nucleotide sequence: TGTGCCAGCAGCCTGACCGGGACAGGCTCCTACGAGCAGTACTTC. This encodes CASSLTGTGSYEQYF.

For this clone: This is likely an artifact of a read error, given a far larger clone one base away. This chain connects TRBV25-1 to TRBJ2-1, with 9 bases identical to TRBD2. The length of the CDR3 is 16 residues. V dropped 3 bases and J dropped 4; count of bases not matched to a gene: 7. The V gene's germline CDR1 is MGHDK and CDR2 SYGVNS. The CDR3 spells CASSERAGGWYNEQFF. DNA for the CDR3: TGTGCCAGCAGTGAGAGGGCGGGAGGGTGGTACAATGAGCAGTTCTTC. The whole variable domain, filled in from reference TRBV25-1 and TRBJ2-1, reads EADIYQTPRYLVIGTGKKITLECSQTMGHDKMYWYQQDPGMELHLIHYSYGVNSTEKGDLSSESTVSRIRTEHFPLTLESARPSHTSQYLCASSERAGGWYNEQFFGPGTRLTVL.

The chain employs TRBV19 and TRBJ2-1; unclear D gene. The CDR3 totals 13 residues. V lost 3 bases to trimming and J lost 5 bases, with 8 bases between them. Germline V CDR1 and CDR2: LNHDA, SQIVND (reference sequence). This CDR3 reads CASSMRPDNEQFF. In nucleotides, the CDR3 is TGTGCCAGTAGTATGAGGCCTGACAATGAGCAGTTCTTC.

As regards this clone: A far larger clone is one nucleotide away, so this likely arose from a read error. The chain recombines TRBV6-4 with TRBJ1-6; D is unresolved. V lost 5 bases to trimming and J lost 9 bases, with 17 bases between them. Germline values: CDR1 MRHNA, CDR2 SNTAGT. This CDR3 contains 15 residues. CDR3 region: CASSLLVGPGSPLHF. The CDR3 DNA reads as TGTGCCAGCAGTTTACTTGTAGGGCCGGGTTCACCCCTCCACTTT.

CDR3 loop: CAISGYLYTEAFF. As DNA, the CDR3 is TGTGCCATCAGTGGTTATTTGTACACTGAAGCTTTCTTT. The V and J genes are TRBV10-3 and TRBJ1-1; unclear D gene. Trimming took off 4 bases at V and 3 bases at J, with 9 bases between the two ends. The CDR3 length is 13 residues. Germline CDR1 and CDR2: ENHRY and SYGVKD.

The chain has TRBV30 and TRBJ2-3, with 9 bases matching TRBD2. Germline assignment: CDR1 GTSNPN and CDR2 SVGIG (reference sequence). The CDR3 runs to 18 residues. Trimming removed 4 bases from V and 0 bases from J; junction bases left unmatched: 14. CDR3 sequence: CAWNLGRTSGLSTDTQYF. The DNA of the CDR3 is TGTGCCTGGAACCTCGGTCGAACTAGCGGGCTTAGCACAGATACGCAGTATTTT. The entire variable domain, with the rest obtained from reference TRBV30 and TRBJ2-3, is as follows: SQTIHQWPATLVQPVGSPLSLECTVEGTSNPNLYWYRQAAGRGLQLLFYSVGIGQISSEVPQNLSASRPQDRQFILSSKKLLLSDSGFYLCAWNLGRTSGLSTDTQYFGPGTRLTVL.

As to this clone: A read error may explain this, as a much larger clone is one base away. The genes are TRBV7-8 and TRBJ1-5; tentative D call: TRBD1 (5 bases). Trimming pared 4 bases from V and 4 bases from J, leaving 17 bases between. The CDR3 sequence is 16 residues long. In germline, CDR1 is SGHVS, CDR2 FQNEAQ. The CDR3 spells CASSSGSGKVNQPQHF. CDR3 DNA sequence: TGTGCCAGCAGCTCGGGATCAGGGAAAGTGAATCAGCCCCAGCATTTT.

This chain connects TRBV4-1 to TRBJ1-2; 7 nucleotides agree with TRBD1. CDR1 MGHRA and CDR2 YSYEKL come from the germline V gene. The CDR3 length is 15 residues. With V trimmed by 1 base and J by 0 bases, 2 bases remained unmatched. The CDR3, as DNA: TGCGCCAGCAGCCAAGCCGGGACAGCTAACTATGGCTACACCTTC. Its translation: CASSQAGTANYGYTF.

V is TRBV7-9 and J is TRBJ2-5, with D tentatively TRBD1 (7 bases). V was pared by 5 bases and J by 5 bases, with 15 bases between. CDR3 length: 14 residues. Germline CDR1 reads SEHNR; CDR2 reads FQNEAQ (reference sequence). The chain's CDR3 is CASSPEGAEETQYF. The DNA of the CDR3 is TGTGCCAGCAGCCCGGAGGGGGCGGAGGAGACCCAGTACTTC. Full variable domain (rest looked up from reference TRBV7-9 and TRBJ2-5): DTGVSQNPRHKITKRGQNVTFRCDPISEHNRLYWYRQTLGQGPEFLTYFQNEAQLEKSRLLSDRFSAERPKGSFSTLEIQRTEQGDSAMYLCASSPEGAEETQYFGPGTRLLVL.

The chain is built from TRBV6-5 and TRBJ2-5, with a possible D match to TRBD1 (6 bases). The DNA end lines up better with TRBJ2-7; the J call may be wrong. The CDR3 totals 14 residues. Germline V lookup: CDR1 MNHEY, CDR2 SVGAGI. The CDR3 loop is CASSPLAQGHEQYF. CDR3 DNA: TGTGCCAGCAGCCCCTTGGCACAGGGCCACGAGCAGTACTTC.

V gene TRBV29-1 combines with J gene TRBJ2-1; 8 bases align to TRBD1. The CDR3 runs to 14 residues. The germline CDR1 and CDR2 sequences are SQVTM and ANQGSEA. J gave up 3 bases and V 6 bases, and 7 bases lay outside the gene matches. The CDR3 spells CSVVRDRRYNEQFF. CDR3 coding DNA: TGCAGCGTCGTCCGGGACAGGCGCTACAATGAGCAGTTCTTC.

V usage is TRBV6-5 and J usage is TRBJ2-7, with 9 bases matching TRBD2. J gave up 1 base and V 1 base, and 5 bases lay outside the gene matches. This CDR3 is built from 16 residues. The germline V gene has CDR1 MNHEY and CDR2 SVGAGI. CDR3 protein: CASSYYTSGYSYEQYF. CDR3 bases: TGTGCCAGCAGTTACTATACTAGCGGGTATTCCTACGAGCAGTACTTC.

V gene TRBV5-1 combines with J gene TRBJ2-7, with D tentatively TRBD1 or TRBD2 (6 bases each). The CDR3 has 17 amino acids. V was cut by 5 bases and J by 0 bases, with 21 bases left in between. Looked up from germline, CDR1 is SGHRS and CDR2 is YFSETQ. CDR3 bases: TGCGCCAGCAGTCCGGGGGCCCCAGGCGGAAGCTCCTACGAGCAGTACTTC. It encodes CASSPGAPGGSSYEQYF.